The 9 T cell receptor beta chains given below trace back to one sample, sequenced in a study of spatial heterogeneity in lung cancer. What these receptors recognize is not known. Time point noted: sample taken at primary tumor resection. Study-wide points: Tumor mutation count correlated with how many alpha and beta TCRs expanded intratumorally.

One entry per CDR3 protein, called by TCRdb with MiXCR from the 5' RACE reads. Altogether a few thousand distinct CDR3 sequences are present, roughly 36% being singletons, with the ten largest covering roughly 30%. Sequences were derived from lung tumor tissue, sampled at surgery. These receptors were collected from a male donor with early-stage non-small cell lung cancer.

There are many counts of this clonotype. The rearrangement links TRBV7-8 to TRBJ2-5; TRBD2 matches 10 bases. CDR1 is SGHVS, CDR2 FQNEAQ, per germline. This CDR3 is built from 17 residues. Trimming removed 5 bases from V and 7 bases from J; junction bases left unmatched: 16. CDR3 in amino acids: CASSAFLAGAPTGTQYF. CDR3 DNA sequence: TGTGCCAGCAGCGCCTTTCTAGCGGGAGCGCCCACAGGGACCCAGTACTTC.

This clonotype is termed medium-sized. The genes are TRBV12-3 or TRBV12-4 and TRBJ1-2, with TRBD1 identical over 7 bases. After removal of 8 bases from V and 5 bases from J, the junction contained 14 bases not matched to a gene. The CDR3 covers 15 residues. This CDR3 reads CASAVYLDRRYGYTF. The CDR3 coding sequence is TGTGCCAGCGCAGTTTACTTGGACAGGAGATATGGCTACACCTTC.

V gene TRBV2 combines with J gene TRBJ2-2; D gene uncertain. V was trimmed by 7 bases and J by 6 bases, leaving 15 bases between them. Germline CDR1 and CDR2: SNHLY and FYNNEI. This CDR3 spans 14 amino acids. The CDR3 DNA sequence: TGTGCCAGCACTCTTATCCCTCGAGCCGGGGAGCTGTTTTTT. It yields the protein CASTLIPRAGELFF.

A word on this clonotype: One end of the junction varies from germline; a read error may be responsible. CDR3 residues: CASSVARTDSGRTQGSSYEQYF. The CDR3 nucleotides read TGTGCCAGCAGCGTAGCCCGTACCGACTCGGGACGGACGCAAGGGAGCTCCTACGAGCAGTACTTC. The chain is built from TRBV7-9 and TRBJ2-7, with D perhaps being TRBD1 or TRBD2 (5 bases each). The CDR3 spans 22 residues. The germline gives CDR1 SEHNR, CDR2 FQNEAQ (reference sequence). Combining the CDR3 with reference TRBV7-9 and TRBJ2-7 gives the whole variable domain DTGVSQNPRHKITKRGQNVTFRCDPISEHNRLYWYRQTLGQGPEFLTYFQNEAQLEKSRLLSDRFSAERPKGSFSTLEIQRTEQGDSAMYLCASSVARTDSGRTQGSSYEQYFGPGTRLTVT.

This clonotype was observed a few times. The V call is TRBV3-1, the J call TRBJ1-2; TRBD1 is a possible D gene (5 bases). Trimming left V 0 bases short and J 4 bases short, with 12 bases between. This CDR3 is built from 15 residues. From germline, CDR1 is LGHDT and CDR2 YNNKEL (reference sequence). The CDR3 region has the DNA TGTGCCAGCAGCCAAGATAGGGGAGCCCTCTATGGCTACACCTTC. Protein sequence: CASSQDRGALYGYTF.

The table lists this clonotype with many counts. The chain joins TRBV20-1 to TRBJ1-1; 9 bases match TRBD1. This CDR3 spans 15 amino acids. V lost 4 bases, J lost 1 base, and 7 bases stayed unmatched. Germline values: CDR1 DFQATT, CDR2 SNEGSKA (reference sequence). The CDR3, as DNA: TGCAGTGCTACTGGGACAGGGTTTTGGAACACTGAAGCTTTCTTT. This sequence encodes CSATGTGFWNTEAFF.

This clonotype is a singleton in its sample. The V and J genes are TRBV20-1 and TRBJ2-1, with 7 nucleotides matching TRBD2. Germline loops: CDR1 DFQATT, CDR2 SNEGSKA (reference sequence). This CDR3 comprises 14 residues. Trimming cost V 2 bases and J 4 bases; bases outside gene matches: 5. CDR3 amino acids: CSARFAGAYNEQFF. The CDR3 DNA is TGCAGTGCTAGATTTGCGGGAGCTTACAATGAGCAGTTCTTC.

This chain uses TRBV7-8 with TRBJ2-4, with D maybe TRBD2 (6 bases). Germline CDR1 SGHVS, CDR2 FQNEAQ. The CDR3 consists of 16 residues. Trimming stripped 0 bases from V and 2 bases from J, with 11 bases between. CDR3 nucleotide sequence: TGTGCCAGCAGCTTAGCGCTGGGGAGGACCAAAAACATTCAGTACTTC. The encoded protein is CASSLALGRTKNIQYF.

V gene TRBV2 combines with J gene TRBJ2-3; D is unclear. Germline V lookup: CDR1 SNHLY, CDR2 FYNNEI. Trimming cost V 0 bases and J 8 bases, with 3 bases left between them. The CDR3 loop spans 11 amino acids. CDR3 bases: TGTGCCAGCAGTGAAGCTCGTACGCAGTATTTT. It specifies CASSEARTQYF.